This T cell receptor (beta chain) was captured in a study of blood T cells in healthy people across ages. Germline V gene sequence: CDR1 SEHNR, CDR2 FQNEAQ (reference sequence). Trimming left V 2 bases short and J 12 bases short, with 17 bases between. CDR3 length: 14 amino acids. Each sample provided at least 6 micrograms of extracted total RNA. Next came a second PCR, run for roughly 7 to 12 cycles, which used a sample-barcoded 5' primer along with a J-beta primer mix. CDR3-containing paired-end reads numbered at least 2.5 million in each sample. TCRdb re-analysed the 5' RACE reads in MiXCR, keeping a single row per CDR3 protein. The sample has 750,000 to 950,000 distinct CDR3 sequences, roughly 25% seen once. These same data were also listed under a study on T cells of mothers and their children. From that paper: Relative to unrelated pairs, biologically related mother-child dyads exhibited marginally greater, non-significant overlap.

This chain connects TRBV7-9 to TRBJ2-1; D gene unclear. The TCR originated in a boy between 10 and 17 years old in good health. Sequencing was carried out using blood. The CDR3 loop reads CASSLNPSWSGQFF. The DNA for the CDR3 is TGTGCCAGCAGCTTAAACCCCTCCTGGTCGGGGCAGTTCTTC.